Listed below are T cell receptor beta chains from one sample, sequenced in a study of somatic mutations in cytotoxic T cells in rheumatoid arthritis. The method was immunoSEQ multiplex PCR; TCRdb's version includes in-frame clones alone and lacks a portion of them. The top ten clones hold around 9.9% of a sample with approximately 20,000 clones, approximately 82% of them seen once. Sequenced input: CD8+ T cells sorted from blood. The source is a man between 18 and 29 years old with rheumatoid arthritis. Both conserved end residues are part of each CDR3. Fields, in order: V gene, D gene, clone size, J gene, CDR3 protein, CDR3 DNA. D genes are given only for firm matches. Where a row states a size, it is once, few, many or the class of an expanded clone; other rows omit it.

V gene: TRBV11-2
D gene: .
clone size: .
J gene: TRBJ2-1
CDR3 protein: CASSLIPSSYNEQFF
CDR3 DNA: TGTGCCAGCAGCTTAATCCCGAGTTCCTACAATGAGCAGTTCTTC

V gene: TRBV11-1
D gene: TRBD2
clone size: .
J gene: TRBJ2-3
CDR3 protein: CASGTLAGAPDTQYF
CDR3 DNA: TGTGCCAGCGGGACACTAGCGGGGGCCCCGGATACGCAGTATTTT

V gene: TRBV4-2
D gene: .
clone size: .
J gene: TRBJ1-1
CDR3 protein: CASSQMGPGVTEAFF
CDR3 DNA: TGTGCCAGCAGCCAAATGGGGCCAGGGGTGACTGAAGCTTTCTTT

V gene: TRBV6-5
D gene: .
clone size: .
J gene: TRBJ1-2
CDR3 protein: CASSYFGYKEGYTF
CDR3 DNA: TGTGCCAGCAGTTACTTCGGGTACAAAGAAGGCTACACCTTC

V gene: TRBV7-9
D gene: .
clone size: .
J gene: TRBJ2-7
CDR3 protein: CASSPLLGNYEQYF
CDR3 DNA: TGTGCCAGCAGCCCTCTTCTAGGAAATTACGAGCAGTACTTC

V gene: TRBV5-1
D gene: .
clone size: .
J gene: TRBJ2-1
CDR3 protein: CASSRLRPPADEQFF
CDR3 DNA: TGCGCCAGCAGCCGCCTGAGGCCCCCGGCGGATGAGCAGTTCTTC

V gene: TRBV16
D gene: .
clone size: once
J gene: TRBJ2-7
CDR3 protein: CASSQWGGLSYEQYF
CDR3 DNA: TGTGCCAGCAGCCAATGGGGGGGCCTCTCCTACGAGCAGTACTTC

V gene: TRBV6-1
D gene: .
clone size: .
J gene: TRBJ1-1
CDR3 protein: CASMGRSGEAFF
CDR3 DNA: TGTGCCAGCATGGGCCGAAGCGGGGAAGCTTTCTTT

V gene: TRBV6-1
D gene: TRBD1
clone size: .
J gene: TRBJ1-5
CDR3 protein: CASGGGQRNQPQHF
CDR3 DNA: TGTGCCAGCGGTGGGGGACAGCGCAATCAGCCCCAGCATTTT

V gene: TRBV30
D gene: .
clone size: .
J gene: TRBJ1-6
CDR3 protein: CAWSVGNINSPLHF
CDR3 DNA: TGTGCCTGGAGTGTAGGAAATATCAATTCACCCCTCCACTTT

V gene: TRBV7-9
D gene: TRBD2
clone size: .
J gene: TRBJ2-5
CDR3 protein: CASSLAGRDQETQYF
CDR3 DNA: TGTGCCAGCAGCTTGGCAGGGAGGGATCAAGAGACCCAGTACTTC